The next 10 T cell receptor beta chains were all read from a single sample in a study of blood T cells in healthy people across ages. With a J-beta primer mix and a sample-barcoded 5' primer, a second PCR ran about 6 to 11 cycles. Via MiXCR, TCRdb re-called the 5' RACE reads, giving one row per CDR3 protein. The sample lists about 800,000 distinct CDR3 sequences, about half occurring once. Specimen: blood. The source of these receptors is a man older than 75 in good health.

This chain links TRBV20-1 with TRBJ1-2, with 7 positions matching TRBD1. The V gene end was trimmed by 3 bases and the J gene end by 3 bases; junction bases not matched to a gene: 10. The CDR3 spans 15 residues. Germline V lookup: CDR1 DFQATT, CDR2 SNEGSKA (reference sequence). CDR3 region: CSARGTGTADYGYTF. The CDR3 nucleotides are TGCAGTGCTAGGGGCACGGGGACAGCGGACTATGGCTACACCTTC.

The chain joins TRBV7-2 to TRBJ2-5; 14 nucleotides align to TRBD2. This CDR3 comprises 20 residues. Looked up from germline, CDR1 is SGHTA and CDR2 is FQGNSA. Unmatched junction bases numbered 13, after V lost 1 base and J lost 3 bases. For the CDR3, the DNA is TGTGCCAGCAGCTTAGGAACAGGCCGGACTAGCGGGAGGCCCAAAGAGACCCAGTACTTC. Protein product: CASSLGTGRTSGRPKETQYF.

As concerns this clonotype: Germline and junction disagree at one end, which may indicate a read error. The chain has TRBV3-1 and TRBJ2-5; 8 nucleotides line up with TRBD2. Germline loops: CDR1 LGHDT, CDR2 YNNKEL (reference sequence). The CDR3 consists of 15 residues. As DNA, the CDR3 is TGTGCCAGCAGGCAAGCGGGGGCCGGACAAGAGACCCAGTACTTC. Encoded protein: CASRQAGAGQETQYF.

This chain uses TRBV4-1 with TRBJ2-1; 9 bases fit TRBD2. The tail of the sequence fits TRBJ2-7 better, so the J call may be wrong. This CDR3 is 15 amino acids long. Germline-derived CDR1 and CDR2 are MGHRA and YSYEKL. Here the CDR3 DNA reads TGCGCCAGCAGCCGACCGGGACTAGCAGAAGTTGAGCAGTACTTC. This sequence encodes CASSRPGLAEVEQYF.

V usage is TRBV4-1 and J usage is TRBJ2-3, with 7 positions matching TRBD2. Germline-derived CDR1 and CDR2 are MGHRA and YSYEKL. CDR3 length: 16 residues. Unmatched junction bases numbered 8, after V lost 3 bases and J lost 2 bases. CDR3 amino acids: CASSQAASGYTDTQYF. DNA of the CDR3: TGCGCCAGCAGCCAGGCGGCTAGCGGATACACAGATACGCAGTATTTT.

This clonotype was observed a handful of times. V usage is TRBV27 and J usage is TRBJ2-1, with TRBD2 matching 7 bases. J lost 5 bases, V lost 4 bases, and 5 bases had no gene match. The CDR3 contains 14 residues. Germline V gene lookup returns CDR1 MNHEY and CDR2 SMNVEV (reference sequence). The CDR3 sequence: CASSSSLADNEQFF. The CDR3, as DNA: TGTGCCAGCAGTTCTAGTCTAGCGGACAATGAGCAGTTCTTC.

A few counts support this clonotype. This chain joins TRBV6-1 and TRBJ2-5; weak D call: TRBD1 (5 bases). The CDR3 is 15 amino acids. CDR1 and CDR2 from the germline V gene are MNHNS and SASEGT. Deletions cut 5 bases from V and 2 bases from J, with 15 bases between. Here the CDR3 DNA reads TGTGCCAGCAGTCAGCCACACAGGAAACAAGAGACCCAGTACTTC. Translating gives CASSQPHRKQETQYF.

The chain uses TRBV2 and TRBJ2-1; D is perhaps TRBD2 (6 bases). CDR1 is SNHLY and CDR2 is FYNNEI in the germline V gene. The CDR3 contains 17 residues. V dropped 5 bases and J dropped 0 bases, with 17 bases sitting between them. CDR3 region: CASSRGAGRSSYNEQFF. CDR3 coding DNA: TGTGCCAGCAGTAGGGGCGCGGGACGAAGCTCCTACAATGAGCAGTTCTTC.

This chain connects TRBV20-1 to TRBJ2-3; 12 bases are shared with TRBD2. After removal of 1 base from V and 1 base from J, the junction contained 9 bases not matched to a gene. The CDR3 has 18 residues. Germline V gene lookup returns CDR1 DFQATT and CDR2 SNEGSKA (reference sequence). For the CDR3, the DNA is TGCAGTGCTAGAGCACCTAGCGGGAGGGCCTTAGGCACAGATACGCAGTATTTT. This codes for CSARAPSGRALGTDTQYF.

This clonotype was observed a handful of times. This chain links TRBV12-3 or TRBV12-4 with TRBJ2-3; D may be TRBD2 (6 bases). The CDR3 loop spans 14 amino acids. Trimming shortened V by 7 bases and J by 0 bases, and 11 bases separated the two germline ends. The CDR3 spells CASTDSGSTDTQYF. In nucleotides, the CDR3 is TGTGCCAGCACCGATAGCGGCAGCACAGATACGCAGTATTTT.